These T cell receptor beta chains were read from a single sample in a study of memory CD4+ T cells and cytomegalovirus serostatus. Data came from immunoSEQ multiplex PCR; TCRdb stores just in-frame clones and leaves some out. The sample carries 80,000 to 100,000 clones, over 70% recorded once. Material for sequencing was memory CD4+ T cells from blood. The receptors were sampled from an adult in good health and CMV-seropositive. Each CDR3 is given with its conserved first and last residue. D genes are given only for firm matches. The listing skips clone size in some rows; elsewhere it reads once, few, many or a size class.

cdr3_nt: TGTGCCAGCTCGTTCGGACAGGGTCATTCCTTGGGCACTGAAGCTTTCTTT
cdr3_aa: CASSFGQGHSLGTEAFF
d_call: TRBD1
v_call: TRBV19
j_call: TRBJ1-1
clone_size: -

cdr3_nt: TGTGGAGTGAGGGATCCCCGGGGTGGTCAAGAGACCCAGTACTTC
cdr3_aa: CGVRDPRGGQETQYF
d_call: -
v_call: TRBV28
j_call: TRBJ2-5
clone_size: once

cdr3_nt: TGCGCCAGCAGCCAAGAAACGGGAGGAGGCACAGATACGCAGTATTTT
cdr3_aa: CASSQETGGGTDTQYF
d_call: TRBD2
v_call: TRBV4-3
j_call: TRBJ2-3
clone_size: -

cdr3_nt: TGCGCCAGCAGCCCAATCGGCAGACACTACGAGCAGTACTTC
cdr3_aa: CASSPIGRHYEQYF
d_call: -
v_call: TRBV5-1
j_call: TRBJ2-7
clone_size: -

cdr3_nt: TGTGCCATCAGTGGTAGCGCGGCAAGCTCCTACGAGCAGTACTTC
cdr3_aa: CAISGSAASSYEQYF
d_call: -
v_call: TRBV10-3
j_call: TRBJ2-7
clone_size: -

cdr3_nt: TGTGCCAGCAGTGAAGGACAGGGGGCCTATGGCTACACCTTC
cdr3_aa: CASSEGQGAYGYTF
d_call: TRBD1
v_call: TRBV6-1
j_call: TRBJ1-2
clone_size: -

cdr3_nt: TGTGCCAGCGCCACCGGACAGGGAGAGACCCAGTACTTC
cdr3_aa: CASATGQGETQYF
d_call: TRBD1
v_call: TRBV11-3
j_call: TRBJ2-5
clone_size: -

cdr3_nt: TGTGCCAGCAGGGCCCAGGGGGCGGACTATGAGCAGTTCTTC
cdr3_aa: CASRAQGADYEQFF
d_call: TRBD1
v_call: TRBV13
j_call: TRBJ2-1
clone_size: -

cdr3_nt: TGTGCCAGCAGCGTGTCCGGGACAGTTGTCGCCGGGGAGCTGTTTTTT
cdr3_aa: CASSVSGTVVAGELFF
d_call: TRBD1
v_call: TRBV14
j_call: TRBJ2-2
clone_size: -

cdr3_nt: TGCGCCAGCAGGAGACAGGCGACTAATGAAAAACTGTTTTTT
cdr3_aa: CASRRQATNEKLFF
d_call: -
v_call: TRBV5-1
j_call: TRBJ1-4
clone_size: once

cdr3_nt: TGCGCCAGCAGCTTGGACGGGCGATCCTACAATGAGCAGTTCTTC
cdr3_aa: CASSLDGRSYNEQFF
d_call: -
v_call: TRBV5-1
j_call: TRBJ2-1
clone_size: -

cdr3_nt: TGTGCCAGCAGCAAAACTAGCGGGATGCTCTCCTACGAGCAGTACTTC
cdr3_aa: CASSKTSGMLSYEQYF
d_call: TRBD2
v_call: TRBV5-8
j_call: TRBJ2-7
clone_size: few

cdr3_nt: TGTGCCAGCAGTTCCGGGACTAGTATCAATGAGCAGTTCTTC
cdr3_aa: CASSSGTSINEQFF
d_call: TRBD2
v_call: TRBV27
j_call: TRBJ2-1
clone_size: -

cdr3_nt: TGTGCCAGCAGAAAAGCCACTCTAGCGGGCTACACAGATACGCAGTATTTT
cdr3_aa: CASRKATLAGYTDTQYF
d_call: TRBD2
v_call: TRBV27
j_call: TRBJ2-3
clone_size: -

cdr3_nt: TGTGCCAGCAGGAGGAAATACGAGCAGTACTTC
cdr3_aa: CASRRKYEQYF
d_call: -
v_call: TRBV28
j_call: TRBJ2-7
clone_size: once

cdr3_nt: TGCGCCAGCACCCTTTCGGTCTCCGTGACTAGCGGGAGGGCCTCAACAGATACGCAGTATTTT
cdr3_aa: CASTLSVSVTSGRASTDTQYF
d_call: TRBD2
v_call: TRBV5-1
j_call: TRBJ2-3
clone_size: -

cdr3_nt: TGTGCCAGCAGCCCTCAACCTAGCAATCAGCCCCAGCATTTT
cdr3_aa: CASSPQPSNQPQHF
d_call: -
v_call: TRBV7-2
j_call: TRBJ1-5
clone_size: -

cdr3_nt: TGTGCCAGCAGCAAAGGGGGTCAAGCCTACGAGCAGTACTTC
cdr3_aa: CASSKGGQAYEQYF
d_call: -
v_call: TRBV7-9
j_call: TRBJ2-7
clone_size: -

cdr3_nt: TGCGCCAGCAGCGACAGACAGAACTATGGCTACACCTTC
cdr3_aa: CASSDRQNYGYTF
d_call: -
v_call: TRBV5-1
j_call: TRBJ1-2
clone_size: -

cdr3_nt: TGTGCCAGTGCCAGGGGGCCTGGGGCCAACGTCCTGACTTTC
cdr3_aa: CASARGPGANVLTF
d_call: TRBD1
v_call: TRBV6-1
j_call: TRBJ2-6
clone_size: -

cdr3_nt: TGTGCCAGCAGTGAACGGGGACCCTATGGCTACACCTTC
cdr3_aa: CASSERGPYGYTF
d_call: -
v_call: TRBV6-1
j_call: TRBJ1-2
clone_size: -

cdr3_nt: TGTGCCAGTAGTCCTTCGCTTGGGTTGGGGGCCAACGTCCTGACTTTC
cdr3_aa: CASSPSLGLGANVLTF
d_call: -
v_call: TRBV19
j_call: TRBJ2-6
clone_size: -

cdr3_nt: TGCGCCAGCAGCCGCCCGGGACAGGGGAAAGCTGAAGCTTTCTTT
cdr3_aa: CASSRPGQGKAEAFF
d_call: TRBD1
v_call: TRBV5-1
j_call: TRBJ1-1
clone_size: once

cdr3_nt: TGCGCCAGCAGCCAAGACCCTGGGGCGGGAGCTTTCAATGAGCAGTTCTTC
cdr3_aa: CASSQDPGAGAFNEQFF
d_call: TRBD2
v_call: TRBV4-1
j_call: TRBJ2-1
clone_size: -

cdr3_nt: TGCGCCAGCAACCCTCGGGGGAACTCCTACAATGAGCAGTTCTTC
cdr3_aa: CASNPRGNSYNEQFF
d_call: -
v_call: TRBV5-1
j_call: TRBJ2-1
clone_size: -

cdr3_nt: TGTGCCAGCAGTGGTCTCTACGAGCAGTACTTC
cdr3_aa: CASSGLYEQYF
d_call: -
v_call: TRBV6-1
j_call: TRBJ2-7
clone_size: -

cdr3_nt: TGTGCCAGCAGCCCTCGCGGGAAGAATGAGCAGTTCTTC
cdr3_aa: CASSPRGKNEQFF
d_call: -
v_call: TRBV7-3
j_call: TRBJ2-1
clone_size: -